One sample yielded the 26 T cell receptor beta chains listed below, sequenced in a study of blood T cell repertoires in COVID-19. Some clones are missing from TCRdb's copy, which holds only in-frame ones; the method was immunoSEQ multiplex PCR. In the table there are roughly 230,000 clones, 80% to 90% of which are singletons. Sequenced: peripheral blood. The receptors come from a middle-aged woman who had recovered from COVID-19.

The rearrangement uses TRBV7-2 and TRBJ2-3, with a weak D call TRBD1 (7 bases). The CDR3 sequence is 14 residues long. Trimming took off 4 bases at V and 5 bases at J, with 13 bases between the two ends. Germline assignment: CDR1 SGHTA and CDR2 FQGNSA. The CDR3 sequence is CASSSQGGVDTQYF. As DNA, the CDR3 is TGTGCCAGCAGCTCTCAGGGGGGAGTAGATACGCAGTATTTT.

V usage is TRBV30 and J usage is TRBJ2-5; possibly TRBD1 for D (6 bases). Germline lookup yields CDR1 GTSNPN and CDR2 SVGIG (reference sequence). There are 12 residues in the CDR3. The germline V and J ends were trimmed by 4 bases and 2 bases, with 8 bases remaining between them. CDR3: CAWNTGQETQYF. CDR3 DNA: TGTGCCTGGAATACAGGGCAAGAGACCCAGTACTTC.

Only a few counts were recorded for this clone. The chain is built from TRBV4-2 and TRBJ2-2; tentatively, D is TRBD2 (6 bases). The CDR3 covers 13 residues. Trimming removed 6 bases from V and 6 bases from J, with 11 bases in between. From germline, CDR1 is LGHNA and CDR2 YNFKEQ. CDR3 sequence reads: CASSRTSPGELFF. The CDR3 nucleotides read TGTGCCAGCAGTCGAACTAGCCCCGGGGAGCTGTTTTTT.

J is TRBJ2-5 and V is TRBV28, with D perhaps matching TRBD2 (5 bases). Trimming removed 7 bases at V and 6 bases at J, with 12 bases between. There are 12 residues in the CDR3. Germline lookup yields CDR1 MDHEN and CDR2 SYDVKM. Here the CDR3 reads CASNAGRQTQYF. The CDR3 DNA is TGTGCCAGCAATGCGGGTAGACAGACCCAGTACTTC.

The V call is TRBV9, the J call TRBJ1-2; D perhaps matches TRBD1 (6 bases). The CDR3 extends over 14 amino acids. Germline V gene sequence: CDR1 SGDLS, CDR2 YYNGEE. V lost 6 bases, J lost 5 bases, and 17 bases lay in between. The CDR3 protein is CASTSPGTFYGYTF. CDR3 nucleotides: TGTGCCAGCACCTCTCCCGGGACATTTTATGGCTACACCTTC.

This clone was detected a few times. The chain recombines TRBV28 with TRBJ2-1, with 8 bases that match TRBD1. The V and J ends lost 2 bases and 7 bases, in that order; junction bases with no gene match: 10. The CDR3 contains 16 residues. Germline assignment: CDR1 MDHEN and CDR2 SYDVKM. The CDR3, as DNA: TGTGCCAGCAGTTTAGACGGCCGGGACAGGAGAAATGAGCAGTTCTTC. Translation gives CASSLDGRDRRNEQFF.

The genes are TRBV7-2 and TRBJ2-6; D perhaps matches TRBD1 (5 bases). This CDR3 comprises 16 residues. The V end lost 5 bases, the J end lost 2 bases, and 13 bases lay between the germline ends. CDR1 and CDR2 from the germline V gene are SGHTA and FQGNSA. The CDR3 nucleotides are TGTGCCAGCAGCCCCCAAGGCAGGGCTGGGGCCAACGTCCTGACTTTC. It encodes CASSPQGRAGANVLTF.

The chain links TRBV7-6 to TRBJ1-1; tentatively, D is TRBD1 (6 bases). CDR1 is SGHVS and CDR2 is FNYEAQ in the germline V gene. The V gene lost 5 bases and the J gene lost 3 bases, with 16 bases spanning the gap. The CDR3 extends over 15 amino acids. This CDR3 is CASSEQQGGHTEAFF. The CDR3 coding sequence is TGTGCCAGCAGCGAACAACAGGGAGGGCACACTGAAGCTTTCTTT.

The chain recombines TRBV7-9 with TRBJ2-2; TRBD2 is a possible D gene (6 bases). Trimming took off 5 bases at V and 2 bases at J, with 21 bases between the two ends. The CDR3 has 18 residues. Germline V gene data show CDR1 as SEHNR and CDR2 as FQNEAQ (reference sequence). The CDR3 nucleotides read TGTGCCAGCAGCCACCGGGCTGGTGCGGGACTTAACACCGGGGAGCTGTTTTTT. It encodes CASSHRAGAGLNTGELFF.

This chain links TRBV7-2 with TRBJ1-2; 8 positions agree with TRBD1. Per germline, CDR1 SGHTA and CDR2 FQGNSA. Losses at the gene ends were 5 bases for V and 7 bases for J; bases not matched to a gene: 12. The CDR3 covers 15 residues. CDR3 protein: CASSLNTGTGIGYTF. CDR3 DNA: TGTGCCAGCAGCCTAAATACCGGGACAGGAATTGGCTACACCTTC.

V usage is TRBV3-1 (or the pseudogene TRBV3-2) and J usage is TRBJ1-1; 7 nucleotides align to TRBD1. V lost 6 bases to trimming and J lost 1 base; unmatched junction nucleotides: 5. Germline V gene data show CDR1 as LGHDT and CDR2 as YNNKEL (reference sequence). CDR3 length: 14 residues. The CDR3 nucleotides are TGTGCCAGCAGTCAGGGACAGAAGAACACTGAAGCTTTCTTT. Protein: CASSQGQKNTEAFF.

This rearrangement joins TRBV11-3 to TRBJ1-3; the D gene is possibly TRBD1 (5 bases). Trimming left V 4 bases short and J 4 bases short, with 17 bases between. This CDR3 comprises 16 residues. Germline CDR1 and CDR2: SGHNT and YENEEA. CDR3 coding DNA: TGTGCCAGCAGCTCTACTGGCTCAGGGCAAGGAAACACCATATATTTT. It yields the protein CASSSTGSGQGNTIYF. The entire variable domain, with the rest obtained from reference TRBV11-3 and TRBJ1-3, is as follows: EAGVVQSPRYKIIEKKQPVAFWCNPISGHNTLYWYLQNLGQGPELLIRYENEEAVDDSQLPKDRFSAERLKGVDSTLKIQPAELGDSAVYLCASSSTGSGQGNTIYFGEGSWLTVV.

The chain has TRBV5-6 and TRBJ1-6, with D perhaps matching TRBD1 (5 bases). This CDR3 has 14 amino acids. V was shortened by 1 base and J by 7 bases, with 9 bases between the two germline ends. Germline CDR1 and CDR2: SGHDT and YYEEEE. Written as DNA, the CDR3 is TGTGCCAGCAGCTTGAGGTCAGGGAATTCACCCCTCCACTTT. It is translated as CASSLRSGNSPLHF. Full variable domain (outside the CDR3, taken from reference TRBV5-6 and TRBJ1-6): DAGVTQSPTHLIKTRGQQVTLRCSPKSGHDTVSWYQQALGQGPQFIFQYYEEEERQRGNFPDRFSGHQFPNYSSELNVNALLLGDSALYLCASSLRSGNSPLHFGNGTRLTVT.

The chain is built from TRBV19 and TRBJ2-2; D call uncertain. V dropped 5 bases and J dropped 6 bases, with 13 bases sitting between them. From germline, CDR1 is LNHDA and CDR2 SQIVND (reference sequence). The CDR3 totals 14 residues. The CDR3 loop reads CASSFLTTAGELFF. CDR3 nucleotide sequence: TGTGCCAGTAGTTTTCTAACTACGGCCGGGGAGCTGTTTTTT.

This clone was seen only once. This chain connects TRBV12-3 or TRBV12-4 to TRBJ2-1; D possibly corresponds to TRBD2 (5 bases). The CDR3 consists of 12 residues. V lost 6 bases to trimming and J lost 9 bases, with 12 bases between them. As DNA, the CDR3 is TGTGCCAGCAGCCCTCTAGAGGGTGAGCAGTTCTTC. Translated, it gives CASSPLEGEQFF.

The chain carries TRBV19 and TRBJ1-1, with D hard to call. The germline gives CDR1 LNHDA, CDR2 SQIVND (reference sequence). The CDR3 sequence is 15 residues long. V was pared by 8 bases and J by 1 base, with 17 bases between. CDR3 bases: TGTGCCAGTCTTCGAACACGGCCGGGGAACACTGAAGCTTTCTTT. Residues: CASLRTRPGNTEAFF.

This rearrangement joins TRBV10-3 to TRBJ2-3; TRBD1 aligns across 7 bases. This CDR3 spans 14 amino acids. V gave up 6 bases and J gave up 0 bases; unmatched junction bases: 3. Germline values: CDR1 ENHRY, CDR2 SYGVKD. The CDR3 DNA sequence: TGTGCCATCAGACCGGGACAGAGCACAGATACGCAGTATTTT. Translation gives CAIRPGQSTDTQYF.

The genes are TRBV24-1 and TRBJ2-2; D might be TRBD1 (5 bases). Germline CDR1 reads KGHDR; CDR2 reads SFDVKD. The CDR3 runs 15 residues. V lost 1 base to trimming and J lost 6 bases, with 11 bases between them. The DNA of the CDR3 is TGTGCCACCAGTGATTTCGGGCAGGGTGCCGGGGAGCTGTTTTTT. Protein sequence: CATSDFGQGAGELFF.

V and J are TRBV3-1 (or the pseudogene TRBV3-2) and TRBJ2-5, with D perhaps matching TRBD2 (6 bases). Germline CDR1 is LGHDT and CDR2 is YNNKEL (reference sequence). With 11 bases removed from V and 1 base from J, the gap between germline ends came to 20 bases. The CDR3 is made up of 15 amino acids. CDR3 sequence: CAGGLGSGTQETQYF. CDR3 sequence (DNA): TGTGCCGGAGGGCTTGGTAGCGGAACCCAAGAGACCCAGTACTTC.

This clone showed up just a few times. CDR3 sequence (DNA): TGTGCCACCAGCAGAGATCCAGCAGGGTCCTACGAGCAGTACGTC. Translated: CATSRDPAGSYEQYV. The chain is built from TRBV15 and TRBJ2-7, with D possibly matching TRBD1 (5 bases). The CDR3 runs to 15 residues. CDR1 and CDR2 from the germline V gene are LNHNV and YYDKDF (reference sequence). The V end was cut by 0 bases, the J end by 1 base, with 10 bases between.

This clone was seen a handful of times. V gene TRBV2 combines with J gene TRBJ2-7; D call uncertain. Per germline, CDR1 SNHLY and CDR2 FYNNEI. This CDR3 has 15 residues. V lost 5 bases to trimming and J lost 3 bases, with 17 bases between them. DNA for the CDR3: TGTGCCAGCAGTCAAGGTGGCAGGTCCGTCTACGAGCAGTACGTC. Encoded protein: CASSQGGRSVYEQYV.

The CDR3 nucleotides read TGTGCCAGCAGCTCGGGAGTGACGGGACCTCACTACAATGAGCAGTTCTTC. Its translation is CASSSGVTGPHYNEQFF. The chain joins TRBV5-6 to TRBJ2-1; D is possibly TRBD2 (6 bases). V lost 3 bases to trimming and J lost 3 bases, with 19 bases between them. The CDR3 consists of 17 residues. Germline loops: CDR1 SGHDT, CDR2 YYEEEE.

The rearrangement links TRBV5-4 to TRBJ2-7; TRBD1 matches at 7 bases. The V gene end was trimmed by 4 bases and the J gene end by 6 bases; junction bases not matched to a gene: 7. The germline gives CDR1 SGHNT, CDR2 YYREEE (reference sequence). This CDR3 comprises 13 residues. CDR3 bases: TGTGCCAGCAGCACCTACGGACAGGTCGAGCAGTACTTC. Protein sequence: CASSTYGQVEQYF.

As DNA, the CDR3 is TGTGCCAGCAGCGTGGGAGGCCTCTACGAGCAGTACGTC. This sequence encodes CASSVGGLYEQYV. V usage is TRBV5-4 and J usage is TRBJ2-7, with D perhaps TRBD2 (6 bases). The CDR3 is 13 residues long. Germline values: CDR1 SGHNT, CDR2 YYREEE (reference sequence). V was pared by 4 bases and J by 3 bases, with 11 bases between.

This clone was counted only a few times. The chain couples TRBV19 to TRBJ2-2; 7 bases match TRBD2. V gave up 0 bases and J gave up 5 bases; unmatched junction bases: 9. Germline lookup yields CDR1 LNHDA and CDR2 SQIVND (reference sequence). The CDR3 loop spans 17 amino acids. CDR3: CASSIDLAGVWTGELFF. CDR3 bases: TGTGCCAGTAGTATAGATCTGGCGGGAGTATGGACCGGGGAGCTGTTTTTT.

V gene TRBV7-4 combines with J gene TRBJ1-6; the match to TRBD1 covers 8 bases. The junction had 15 bases not matched to a gene; V was cut back by 1 base and J by 13 bases. Germline CDR1 reads SGHVT; CDR2 reads SQSDAQ. The CDR3 totals 17 residues. Here the CDR3 reads CASSLDGGQGMFWPLHF. As DNA, the CDR3 is TGTGCCAGCAGCTTAGATGGAGGACAGGGAATGTTTTGGCCCCTCCACTTT.